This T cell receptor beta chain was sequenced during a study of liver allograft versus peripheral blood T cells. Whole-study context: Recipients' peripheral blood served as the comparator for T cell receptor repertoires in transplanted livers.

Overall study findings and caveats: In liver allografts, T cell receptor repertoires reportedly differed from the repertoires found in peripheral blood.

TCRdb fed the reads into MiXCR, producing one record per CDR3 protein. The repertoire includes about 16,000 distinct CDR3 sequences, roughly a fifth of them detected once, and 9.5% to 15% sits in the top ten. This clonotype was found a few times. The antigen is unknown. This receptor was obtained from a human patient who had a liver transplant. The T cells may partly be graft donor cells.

CDR3 sequence reads: CASSYSLGGQETQYF. CDR3 bases: TGTGCCAGCAGTTACTCCCTCGGGGGTCAAGAGACCCAGTACTTC. The chain is built from TRBV6-5 and TRBJ2-5; D is perhaps TRBD2 (6 bases). This CDR3 comprises 15 residues. Germline CDR1 and CDR2: MNHEY and SVGAGI. V was pared by 0 bases and J by 2 bases, with 10 bases between.